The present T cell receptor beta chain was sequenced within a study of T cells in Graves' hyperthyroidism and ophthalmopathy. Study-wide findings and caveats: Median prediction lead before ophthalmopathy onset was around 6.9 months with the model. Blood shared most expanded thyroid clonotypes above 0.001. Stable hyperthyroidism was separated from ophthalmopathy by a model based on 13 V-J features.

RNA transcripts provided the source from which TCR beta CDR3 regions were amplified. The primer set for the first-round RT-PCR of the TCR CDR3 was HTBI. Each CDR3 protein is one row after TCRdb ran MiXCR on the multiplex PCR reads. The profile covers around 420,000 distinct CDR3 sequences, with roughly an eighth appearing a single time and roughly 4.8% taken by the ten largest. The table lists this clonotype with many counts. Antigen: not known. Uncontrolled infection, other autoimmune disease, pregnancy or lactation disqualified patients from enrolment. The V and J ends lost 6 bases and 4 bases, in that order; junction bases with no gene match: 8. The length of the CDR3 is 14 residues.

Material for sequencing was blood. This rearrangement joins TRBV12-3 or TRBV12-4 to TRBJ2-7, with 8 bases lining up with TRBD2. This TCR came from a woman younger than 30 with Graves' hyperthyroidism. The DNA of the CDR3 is TGTGCCAGCAGCCTGACGGGAGGGCCTTACGAGCAGTACTTC. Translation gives CASSLTGGPYEQYF.